Shown below are 25 T cell receptor beta chains from a single sample sequenced in a study of CD8 T cells in ankylosing spondylitis. MiXCR, applied by TCRdb to the 5' RACE reads, yields one record per CDR3 protein. The data hold about 200,000 distinct CDR3 sequences, with around 13% observed a single time. Sequencing used blood, either unsorted or a sorted T cell fraction (not recorded which). These receptors all stem from a male donor with ankylosing spondylitis or in good health (not recorded which).

The DNA for the CDR3 is TGTGCCAGCAGTTTTCGGTGGCTAGCGACCTACAATGAGCAGTTCTTC. It encodes CASSFRWLATYNEQFF. This chain links TRBV27 with TRBJ2-1; D may be TRBD2 (6 bases). The germline V gene encodes CDR1 MNHEY and CDR2 SMNVEV (reference sequence). This CDR3 contains 16 residues. V lost 3 bases and J lost 2, with 14 bases in between.

This clonotype was seen more than once but under ten times. The CDR3 nucleotides are TGTGCCAGCAGCTTAGGGGCAGCTGGGGCCAACGTCCTGACTTTC. Its translation: CASSLGAAGANVLTF. The V call is TRBV7-9, the J call TRBJ2-6, with D hard to call. Germline CDR1 SEHNR, CDR2 FQNEAQ (reference sequence). Trimming stripped 1 base from V and 2 bases from J, with 6 bases between. This CDR3 has 15 residues.

This clonotype was observed a handful of times. The chain links TRBV2 to TRBJ1-5, with D unclear. V lost 6 bases and J 1 base, leaving 13 bases between the germline ends. Germline V gene data show CDR1 as SNHLY and CDR2 as FYNNEI. CDR3 size: 15 residues. The CDR3 reads CASRGGLGSNQPQHF. DNA of the CDR3: TGTGCCAGCAGGGGCGGGTTAGGGAGCAATCAGCCCCAGCATTTT.

The genes are TRBV20-1 and TRBJ1-1, with D tentatively TRBD1 (5 bases). The CDR3 has 13 amino acids. Germline V gene lookup returns CDR1 DFQATT and CDR2 SNEGSKA (reference sequence). V was trimmed by 2 bases and J by 1 base, leaving 8 bases between them. CDR3 sequence: CSARLGENTEAFF. CDR3 in DNA: TGCAGTGCTAGACTGGGGGAGAACACTGAAGCTTTCTTT.

The chain carries TRBV27 and TRBJ2-7; D possibly corresponds to TRBD1 (6 bases). Germline V gene sequence: CDR1 MNHEY, CDR2 SMNVEV (reference sequence). The V gene lost 5 bases and the J gene lost 4 bases, with 21 bases spanning the gap. The CDR3 sequence is 16 residues long. CDR3 region: CASSVRGQGTTYEQYF. For the CDR3, the DNA is TGTGCCAGCAGTGTTAGAGGGCAGGGGACAACTTACGAGCAGTACTTC.

This clonotype was seen more than once but under ten times. The gene calls are TRBV4-2 and TRBJ2-7; 9 bases match TRBD2. The CDR3 has 17 amino acids. Germline V CDR1 and CDR2: LGHNA, YNFKEQ. After removal of 2 bases from V and 5 bases from J, the junction contained 13 bases not matched to a gene. The CDR3 region has the DNA TGTGCCAGCAGCCAACCTACTGGGACTAGCAGTTTCGACGAGCAGTACTTC. Its translation is CASSQPTGTSSFDEQYF.

V gene TRBV2 combines with J gene TRBJ2-7, with D possibly being TRBD1 or TRBD2 (5 bases each). Trimming stripped 7 bases from V and 2 bases from J, with 15 bases between. Germline V gene lookup returns CDR1 SNHLY and CDR2 FYNNEI. CDR3 length: 14 amino acids. The chain's CDR3 is CASKTGPLTYEQYF. CDR3 DNA sequence: TGTGCCAGCAAGACGGGGCCCCTCACCTACGAGCAGTACTTC.

This chain uses TRBV27 with TRBJ2-7; D is ambiguous. V lost 8 bases and J lost 3, with 14 bases in between. This CDR3 is 13 amino acids long. Germline lookup yields CDR1 MNHEY and CDR2 SMNVEV (reference sequence). The CDR3 reads CASGVSGGYEQYF. Written as DNA, the CDR3 is TGTGCCAGCGGAGTGTCAGGCGGCTACGAGCAGTACTTC.

The chain employs TRBV27 and TRBJ2-4; D possibly corresponds to TRBD2 (7 bases). Germline loops: CDR1 MNHEY, CDR2 SMNVEV (reference sequence). The V gene lost 7 bases and the J gene lost 7 bases, with 17 bases spanning the gap. The CDR3 totals 14 residues. CDR3: CASTRWGGENIQYF. As DNA, the CDR3 is TGTGCCAGCACCCGGTGGGGGGGCGAGAACATTCAGTACTTC.

The V call is TRBV5-1, the J call TRBJ2-1, with 13 bases lining up with TRBD2. This CDR3 is 15 amino acids long. With V trimmed by 4 bases and J by 4 bases, 2 bases remained unmatched. Germline V lookup: CDR1 SGHRS, CDR2 YFSETQ. The CDR3 nucleotides read TGCGCCAGCAGCAAGGGACTAGCGGGGTACAATGAGCAGTTCTTC. As protein: CASSKGLAGYNEQFF.

This rearrangement joins TRBV19 to TRBJ1-3, with no clear D. Germline CDR1 LNHDA, CDR2 SQIVND (reference sequence). The V end was cut by 4 bases, the J end by 2 bases, with 6 bases between. The length of the CDR3 is 13 residues. The CDR3 reads CASSTGTGNTIYF. The CDR3 DNA reads TGTGCCAGTAGTACCGGCACTGGAAACACCATATATTTT.

The table lists this clonotype with a few counts. The J gene is TRBJ2-1, the V gene TRBV15; D is ambiguous. The CDR3 is made up of 15 amino acids. Per the germline V gene, CDR1 is LNHNV and CDR2 is YYDKDF (reference sequence). V lost 5 bases and J lost 2, with 13 bases in between. For the CDR3, the DNA is TGTGCCACCAGCGGACGATCTACCGCCTACAATGAGCAGTTCTTC. As protein: CATSGRSTAYNEQFF.

This clonotype has only a few counts. V and J are TRBV5-1 and TRBJ2-2; weak D call: TRBD1 (6 bases). V was cut by 0 bases and J by 3 bases, with 9 bases left in between. Germline loops: CDR1 SGHRS, CDR2 YFSETQ. This CDR3 has 15 residues. The CDR3 DNA follows: TGCGCCAGCAGCTTGGACAGGGTCGACACCGGGGAGCTGTTTTTT. Translated, it gives CASSLDRVDTGELFF.

The genes are TRBV23-1 and TRBJ2-2, with D possibly being TRBD1 or TRBD2 (6 bases each). TRBV23-1 is treated as an ORF (open reading frame) with a function not yet certain. The ends were cut back, 0 bases at V and 2 bases at J, with 10 bases in the middle. This CDR3 has 16 residues. The CDR3, as DNA: TGCGCCAGCAGTCAATCGAAGGGGGGCAACACCGGGGAGCTGTTTTTT. Amino acid sequence: CASSQSKGGNTGELFF.

The rearrangement links TRBV15 to TRBJ2-7, with TRBD1 identical over 7 bases. The germline V gene has CDR1 LNHNV and CDR2 YYDKDF (reference sequence). The ends lost 5 bases at V and 5 bases at J; junction bases unmatched: 6. This CDR3 has 13 amino acids. The CDR3 sequence: CATSGDSFHEQYF. Written as DNA, the CDR3 is TGTGCCACCAGCGGGGACAGTTTCCACGAGCAGTACTTC. The full variable domain, in which reference TRBV15 and TRBJ2-7 provide the parts outside the CDR3, is DAMVIQNPRYQVTQFGKPVTLSCSQTLNHNVMYWYQQKSSQAPKLLFHYYDKDFNNEADTPDNFQSRRPNTSFCFLDIRSPGLGDTAMYLCATSGDSFHEQYFGPGTRLTVT.

V gene TRBV7-3 combines with J gene TRBJ2-1; TRBD2 might be the D (6 bases). The germline V gene has CDR1 SGHTA and CDR2 FQGTGA. V was pared by 1 base and J by 5 bases, with 30 bases between. The CDR3 runs 21 residues. The DNA for the CDR3 is TGTGCCAGCAGCTTAAACGTTGAGGTCCGGGGATGGTTGATAGCGGACAATGAGCAGTTCTTC. As protein: CASSLNVEVRGWLIADNEQFF.

V and J are TRBV4-2 and TRBJ2-1; D possibly corresponds to TRBD2 (6 bases). Germline-derived CDR1 and CDR2 are LGHNA and YNFKEQ. The CDR3 runs to 14 residues. V gave up 2 bases and J gave up 7 bases, with 12 bases separating them. The CDR3 sequence: CASSQPVTRNEQFF. CDR3 in DNA: TGTGCCAGCAGCCAACCCGTGACTAGGAATGAGCAGTTCTTC.

The chain has TRBV7-6 and TRBJ2-7; 7 bases are a match to TRBD2. The ends lost 5 bases at V and 5 bases at J; junction bases unmatched: 12. The germline V gene has CDR1 SGHVS and CDR2 FNYEAQ. The CDR3 is made up of 15 amino acids. The CDR3 DNA reads TGTGCCAGCAGCCCGCGGGAGCAGGGAAACAACGAGCAGTACTTC. Its translation is CASSPREQGNNEQYF.

This clonotype was seen a handful of times. The chain combines TRBV4-2 with TRBJ2-3; the D gene is possibly TRBD2 (6 bases). V lost 5 bases and J lost 6, with 9 bases in between. The CDR3 sequence is 12 residues long. Looked up from germline, CDR1 is LGHNA and CDR2 is YNFKEQ. This chain's CDR3 is CASSTGDDTQYF. The CDR3 DNA reads TGTGCCAGCAGCACGGGGGACGATACGCAGTATTTT.

The gene calls are TRBV7-2 and TRBJ2-3; D is undetermined. Trimming pared 0 bases from V and 6 bases from J, leaving 22 bases between. The CDR3 has 18 amino acids. In germline, CDR1 is SGHTA, CDR2 FQGNSA. DNA of the CDR3: TGTGCCAGCAGCTTAGCCGGAGCAGCGCCCCACCGGGCGGATACGCAGTATTTT. Translated: CASSLAGAAPHRADTQYF.

This chain links TRBV5-6 with TRBJ1-5, with D tentatively TRBD1 (5 bases). Trimming stripped 3 bases from V and 5 bases from J, with 12 bases between. Looked up from germline, CDR1 is SGHDT and CDR2 is YYEEEE. The CDR3 extends over 14 amino acids. The CDR3 loop is CASSYWDGYQPQHF. DNA of the CDR3: TGTGCCAGCAGCTATTGGGACGGATATCAGCCCCAGCATTTT.

This clonotype was counted at least ten times. The V gene is TRBV4-2, the J gene TRBJ2-3; possibly TRBD2 for D (7 bases). Germline-derived CDR1 and CDR2 are LGHNA and YNFKEQ. This CDR3 comprises 16 residues. Trimming took 1 base from V and 3 from J, leaving 14 bases between them. The DNA of the CDR3 is TGTGCCAGCAGCCAAGTTGAAGGGGGGGGGACAGATACGCAGTATTTT. Translation gives CASSQVEGGGTDTQYF.

The J gene is TRBJ2-1, the V gene TRBV6-1, with D possibly being TRBD2 (6 bases). The CDR3 is 15 amino acids. V was trimmed by 2 bases and J by 8 bases, leaving 16 bases between them. CDR1 and CDR2 from the germline V gene are MNHNS and SASEGT. CDR3 DNA sequence: TGTGCCAGCAGTGAATTAACGGGAGAGGGACATGAGCAGTTCTTC. Translating gives CASSELTGEGHEQFF.

The V gene is TRBV5-6, the J gene TRBJ2-2; D not resolved. The CDR3 consists of 16 residues. CDR1 is SGHDT and CDR2 is YYEEEE in the germline V gene. Trimming pared 6 bases from V and 1 base from J, leaving 16 bases between. CDR3 residues: CASTSLGRLNTGELFF. The CDR3 DNA is TGTGCCAGCACCTCATTAGGGCGGTTGAACACCGGGGAGCTGTTTTTT.

This clonotype showed up many times. V gene TRBV24-1 combines with J gene TRBJ2-5; D may be TRBD1 or TRBD2 (5 bases each). The V gene's germline CDR1 is KGHDR and CDR2 SFDVKD. The ends were cut back, 0 bases at V and 4 bases at J, with 17 bases in the middle. CDR3 size: 17 residues. The CDR3 nucleotides are TGTGCCACCAGTGATTTGCATTATGAGGGGTCGGTAGAGACCCAGTACTTC. Translated: CATSDLHYEGSVETQYF.